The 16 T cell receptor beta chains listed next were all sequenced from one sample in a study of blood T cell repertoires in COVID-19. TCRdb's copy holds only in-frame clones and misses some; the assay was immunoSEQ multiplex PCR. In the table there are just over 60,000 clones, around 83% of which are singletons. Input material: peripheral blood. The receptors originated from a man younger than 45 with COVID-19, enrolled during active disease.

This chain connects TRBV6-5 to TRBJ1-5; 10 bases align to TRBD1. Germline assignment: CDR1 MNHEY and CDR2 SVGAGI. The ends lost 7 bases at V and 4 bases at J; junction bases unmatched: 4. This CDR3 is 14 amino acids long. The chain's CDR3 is CASTRTGGNQPQHF. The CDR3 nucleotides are TGTGCCAGCACTCGGACAGGGGGTAATCAGCCCCAGCATTTT.

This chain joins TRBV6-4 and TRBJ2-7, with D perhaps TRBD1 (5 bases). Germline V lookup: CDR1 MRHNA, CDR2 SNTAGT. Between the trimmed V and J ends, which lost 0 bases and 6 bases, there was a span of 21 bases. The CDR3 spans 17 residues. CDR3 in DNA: TGTGCCAGCAGTGACTCCGCCCAGATAAGGGGTTGGACCGAGCAGTACTTC. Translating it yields CASSDSAQIRGWTEQYF.

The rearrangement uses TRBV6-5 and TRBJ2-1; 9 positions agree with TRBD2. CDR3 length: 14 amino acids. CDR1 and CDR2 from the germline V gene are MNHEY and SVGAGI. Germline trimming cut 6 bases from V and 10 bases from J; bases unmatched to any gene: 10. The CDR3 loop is CASRLAGSYPEQFF. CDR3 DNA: TGTGCCAGCAGACTAGCGGGCTCCTACCCGGAGCAGTTCTTC.

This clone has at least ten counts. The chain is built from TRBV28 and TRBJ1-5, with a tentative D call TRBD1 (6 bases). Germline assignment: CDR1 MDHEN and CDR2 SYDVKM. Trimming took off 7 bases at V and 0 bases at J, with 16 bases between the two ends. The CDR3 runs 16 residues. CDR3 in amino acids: CASNRVRGYSNQPQHF. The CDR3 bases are TGTGCCAGCAATAGAGTCAGGGGATATAGCAATCAGCCCCAGCATTTT.

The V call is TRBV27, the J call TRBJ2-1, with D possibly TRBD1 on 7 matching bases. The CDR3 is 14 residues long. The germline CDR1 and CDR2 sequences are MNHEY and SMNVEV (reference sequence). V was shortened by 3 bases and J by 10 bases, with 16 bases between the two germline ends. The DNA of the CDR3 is TGTGCCAGCAGTTTCCTAGCGAGGACAGGCGAGCAGTTCTTC. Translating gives CASSFLARTGEQFF.

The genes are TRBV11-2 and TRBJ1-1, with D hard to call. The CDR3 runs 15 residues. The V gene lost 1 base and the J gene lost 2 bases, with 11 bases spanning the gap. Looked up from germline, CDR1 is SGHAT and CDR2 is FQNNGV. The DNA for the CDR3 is TGTGCCAGCAGCTTAGGACCCGGACTTAACACTGAAGCTTTCTTT. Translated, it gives CASSLGPGLNTEAFF.

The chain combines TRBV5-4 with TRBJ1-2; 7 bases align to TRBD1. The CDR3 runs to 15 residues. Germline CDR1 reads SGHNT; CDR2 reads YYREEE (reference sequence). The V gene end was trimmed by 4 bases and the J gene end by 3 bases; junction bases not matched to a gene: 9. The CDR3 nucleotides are TGTGCCAGCAGCAGCTGGGACAGCGATTACTATGGCTACACCTTC. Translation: CASSSWDSDYYGYTF.

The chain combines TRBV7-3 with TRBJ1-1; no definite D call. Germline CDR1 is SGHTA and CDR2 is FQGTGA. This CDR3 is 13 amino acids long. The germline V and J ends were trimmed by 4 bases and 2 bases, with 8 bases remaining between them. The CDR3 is CASSSDINTEAFF. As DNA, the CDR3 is TGTGCCAGCAGCTCTGACATTAACACTGAAGCTTTCTTT.

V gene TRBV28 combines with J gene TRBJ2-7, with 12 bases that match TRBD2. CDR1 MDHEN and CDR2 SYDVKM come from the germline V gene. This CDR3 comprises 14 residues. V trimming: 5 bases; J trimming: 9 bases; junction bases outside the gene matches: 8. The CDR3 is CASSPRLAGASQYF. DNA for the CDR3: TGTGCCAGCAGTCCCCGACTAGCGGGAGCCTCGCAGTACTTC.

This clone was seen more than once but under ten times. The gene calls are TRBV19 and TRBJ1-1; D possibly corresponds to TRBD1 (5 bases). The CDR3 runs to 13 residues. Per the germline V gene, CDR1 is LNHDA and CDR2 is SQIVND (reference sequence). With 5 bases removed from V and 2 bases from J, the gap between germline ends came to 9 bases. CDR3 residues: CASSGGTNTEAFF. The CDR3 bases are TGTGCCAGTAGTGGGGGGACTAACACTGAAGCTTTCTTT.

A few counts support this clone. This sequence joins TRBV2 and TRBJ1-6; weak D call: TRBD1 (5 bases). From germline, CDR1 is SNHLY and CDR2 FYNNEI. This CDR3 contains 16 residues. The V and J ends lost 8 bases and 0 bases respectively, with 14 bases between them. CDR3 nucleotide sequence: TGTGCCAGCTCGGGGTTCGGGGGCTCCTATAATTCACCCCTCCACTTT. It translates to CASSGFGGSYNSPLHF.

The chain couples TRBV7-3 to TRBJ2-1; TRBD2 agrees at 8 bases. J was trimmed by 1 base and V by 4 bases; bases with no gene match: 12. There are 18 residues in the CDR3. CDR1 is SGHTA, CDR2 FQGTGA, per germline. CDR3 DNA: TGTGCCAGCAGCTCCCGTTCGGCGGGAGGTTTGTCCTACAATGAGCAGTTCTTC. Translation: CASSSRSAGGLSYNEQFF.

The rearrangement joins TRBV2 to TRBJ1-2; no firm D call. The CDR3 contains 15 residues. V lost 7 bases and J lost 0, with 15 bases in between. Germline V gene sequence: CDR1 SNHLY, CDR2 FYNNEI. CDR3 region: CASNIQPGTNYGYTF. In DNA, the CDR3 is TGTGCCAGCAATATTCAACCAGGAACTAACTATGGCTACACCTTC.

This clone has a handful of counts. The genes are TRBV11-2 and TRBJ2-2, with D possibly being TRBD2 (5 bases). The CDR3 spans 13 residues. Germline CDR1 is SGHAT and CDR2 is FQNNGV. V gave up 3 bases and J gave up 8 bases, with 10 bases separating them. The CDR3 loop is CASSFGEKGELFF. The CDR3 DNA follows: TGTGCCAGCAGCTTCGGGGAGAAGGGGGAGCTGTTTTTT.

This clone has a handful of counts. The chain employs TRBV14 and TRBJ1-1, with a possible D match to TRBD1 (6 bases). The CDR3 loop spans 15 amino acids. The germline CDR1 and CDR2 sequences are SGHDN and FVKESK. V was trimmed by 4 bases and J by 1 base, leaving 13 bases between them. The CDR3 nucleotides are TGTGCCAGCAGCCGGCCGGGACACAAGAACACTGAAGCTTTCTTT. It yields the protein CASSRPGHKNTEAFF.

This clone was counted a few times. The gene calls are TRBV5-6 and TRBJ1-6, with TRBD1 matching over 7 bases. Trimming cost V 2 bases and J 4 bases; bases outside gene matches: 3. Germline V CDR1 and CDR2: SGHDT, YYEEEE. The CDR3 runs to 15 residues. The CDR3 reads CASSFGTAYNSPLHF. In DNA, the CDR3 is TGTGCCAGCAGCTTCGGGACAGCTTATAATTCACCCCTCCACTTT.